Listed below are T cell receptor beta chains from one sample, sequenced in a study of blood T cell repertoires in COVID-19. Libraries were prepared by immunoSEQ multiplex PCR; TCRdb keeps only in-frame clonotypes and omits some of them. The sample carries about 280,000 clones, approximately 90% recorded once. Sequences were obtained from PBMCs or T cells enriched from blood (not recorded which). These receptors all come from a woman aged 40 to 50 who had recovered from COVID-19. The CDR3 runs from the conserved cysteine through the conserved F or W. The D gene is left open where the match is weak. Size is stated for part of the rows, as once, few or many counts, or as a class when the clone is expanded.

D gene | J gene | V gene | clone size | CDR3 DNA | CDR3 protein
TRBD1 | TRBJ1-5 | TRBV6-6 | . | TGTGCCAGCAGGGACAGGGTTGGAGATCAGCCCCAGCATTTT | CASRDRVGDQPQHF
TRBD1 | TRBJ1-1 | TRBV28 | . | TGTGCCAGCAGTCTTTATACAGGGGTGCGGTCTGAAGCTTTCTTT | CASSLYTGVRSEAFF
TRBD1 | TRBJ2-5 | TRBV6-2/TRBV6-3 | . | TGTGCCAGCAGTACCGGGGACAGGGCGGGCGGAGAGACCCAGTACTTC | CASSTGDRAGGETQYF
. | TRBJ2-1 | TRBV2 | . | TGTGCCACCTTGAGCCCCTCCCGGGGAGGCTCCTACAATGAGCAGTTCTTC | CATLSPSRGGSYNEQFF
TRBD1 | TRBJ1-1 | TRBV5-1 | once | TGCGCCAGCAGCTGGGGTAGGGGACAGGGATGGACTGAAGCTTTCTTT | CASSWGRGQGWTEAFF
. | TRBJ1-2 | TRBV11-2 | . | TGTGCCAGCAGCTTAGGTCAGGTACTTAACTATGGCTACACCTTC | CASSLGQVLNYGYTF
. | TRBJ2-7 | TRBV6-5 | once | TGTGCCAGCAGTTACTTACTCGAGCAGTACTTC | CASSYLLEQYF
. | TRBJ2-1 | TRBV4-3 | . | TGCGCCAGCAGCCATGATGCCGGGAACTCCTACAATGAGCAGTTCTTC | CASSHDAGNSYNEQFF
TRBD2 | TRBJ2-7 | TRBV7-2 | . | TGTGCCAGCAGCTTATTTTGGGAGGGCCGGTACGAGCAGTACTTC | CASSLFWEGRYEQYF
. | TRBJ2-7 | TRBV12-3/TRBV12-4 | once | TGTGCCAGCAGGTACGGCAGGGGCCCCCAAGACTTC | CASRYGRGPQDF
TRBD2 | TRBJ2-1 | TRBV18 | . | TGTGCCAGCTCTCGGGGGAGGCTGTGGCTAGCGGGGGACAATGAGCAGTTCTTC | CASSRGRLWLAGDNEQFF
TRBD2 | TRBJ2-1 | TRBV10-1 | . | TGCGCCAACGCGGGGACTAGATTCCACAATGAGCAGTTCTTC | CANAGTRFHNEQFF
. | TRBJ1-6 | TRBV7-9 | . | TGTGCCAGCAGACCCTGGACAGTGGGTTCACCCCTCCACTTT | CASRPWTVGSPLHF
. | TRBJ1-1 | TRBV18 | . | TGTGCCAGCTCACCCGAGACAGGAAGGGCGAACACTGAAGCTTTCTTT | CASSPETGRANTEAFF
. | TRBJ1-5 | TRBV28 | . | TGTGCCAGCAGCCCTCCCTATCAGCCCCAGCATTTT | CASSPPYQPQHF
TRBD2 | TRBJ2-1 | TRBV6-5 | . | TGTGCCAGCAGTAAGACTAGCGGGGACCTTGGTGAGCAGTTCTTC | CASSKTSGDLGEQFF
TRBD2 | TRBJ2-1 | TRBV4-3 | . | TGCGCCAGCAGCCAAGACCCCTATAGCGGGGGGAGCAATGAGCAGTTCTTC | CASSQDPYSGGSNEQFF
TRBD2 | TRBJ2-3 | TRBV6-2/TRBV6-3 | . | TGTGCCAGCAGTTACCCTAGCGGGGAGTCGGTTGTCGCAGATACGCAGTATTTT | CASSYPSGESVVADTQYF
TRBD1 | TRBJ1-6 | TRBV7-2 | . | TGTGCCAGCAGCTTCCGGACAGGGGATTCACCCCTCCACTTT | CASSFRTGDSPLHF
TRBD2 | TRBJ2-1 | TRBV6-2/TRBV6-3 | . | TGTGCCAGCAGTTACTCGAGTATAGCCACTAGCGGGAGTCTGGATGAGCAGTTCTTC | CASSYSSIATSGSLDEQFF
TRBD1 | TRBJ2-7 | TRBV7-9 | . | TGTGCCAGCAGCGCCCGGGCCGGGACAGGGTACGACGAGCAGTACTTC | CASSARAGTGYDEQYF
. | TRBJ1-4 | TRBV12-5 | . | TGTGCTAGTGGTTTGGTCGGGGGGAATGAAAAACTGTTTTTT | CASGLVGGNEKLFF
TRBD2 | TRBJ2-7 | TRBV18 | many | TGTGCCAGCTCACCACGGTCTTCTAGCGGGAGCGGGGAGCAGTACTTC | CASSPRSSSGSGEQYF
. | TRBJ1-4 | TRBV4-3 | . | TGCGCCAGCAGCCAAGAGAGGGAGGAGGAAAAACTGTTTTTT | CASSQEREEEKLFF
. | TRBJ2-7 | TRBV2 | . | TGTGCCAGCAGTGAATGGCAGGGGGGCCACGAGCAGTACTTC | CASSEWQGGHEQYF
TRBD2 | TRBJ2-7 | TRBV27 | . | TGTGCCAGCAGCTCCAGAGGACTAGTTTCTCAGGACGAGCAGTACTTC | CASSSRGLVSQDEQYF
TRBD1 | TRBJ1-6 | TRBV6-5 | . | TGTGCCAGCAGTCCGGGACAGCGTTATAATTCACCCCTCCACTTT | CASSPGQRYNSPLHF
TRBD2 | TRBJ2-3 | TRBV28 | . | TGTGCCAGCAGTAAGGGACTAGCGGCCCCGGTATACACAGATACGCAGTATTTT | CASSKGLAAPVYTDTQYF
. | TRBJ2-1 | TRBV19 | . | TGTGCCAGTAGTATATTGATTTCCAGGTACAATGAGCAGTTCTTC | CASSILISRYNEQFF
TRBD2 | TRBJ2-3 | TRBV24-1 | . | TGTGCCACCTCCGACCCGGGACTAAACACAGATACGCAGTATTTT | CATSDPGLNTDTQYF
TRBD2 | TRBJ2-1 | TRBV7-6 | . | TGTGCCAGCAGCTTAGTTGATCCACTAGCGGGGGGGAATGAGCAGTTCTTC | CASSLVDPLAGGNEQFF
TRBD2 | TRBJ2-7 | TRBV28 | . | TGTGCCACCCAACTTCCGGGACTAGCGGGATACGAGCAGTACTTC | CATQLPGLAGYEQYF
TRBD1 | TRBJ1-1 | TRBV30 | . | TGTGCCTGGAGCCCGGTGGGGGACAGGAACACTGAAGCTTTCTTT | CAWSPVGDRNTEAFF
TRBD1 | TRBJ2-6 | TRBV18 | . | TGTGCCAGCTCACCGGGACAGGGGGCTTCCGGGGCCAACGTCCTGACTTTC | CASSPGQGASGANVLTF
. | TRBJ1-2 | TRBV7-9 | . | TGTGCCAGCAGCTCACGGCAGGTGGCTGGCTACACCTTC | CASSSRQVAGYTF
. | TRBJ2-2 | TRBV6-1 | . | TGTGCCAGCAGTGACAGGTCGAACACCGGGGAGCTGTTTTTT | CASSDRSNTGELFF
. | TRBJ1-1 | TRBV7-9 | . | TGTGCCAGCAGCTTACTGGCAGGGTCTAAGGAAGCTTTCTTT | CASSLLAGSKEAFF
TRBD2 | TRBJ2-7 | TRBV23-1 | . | TGCGCCAGCAGTCAATCCCTGGCGGGAGGATGCGAATACGAGCAGTACTTC | CASSQSLAGGCEYEQYF
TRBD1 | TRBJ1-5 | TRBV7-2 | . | TGTGCCAGCAGACAAACAGGGGTCAATCAGCCCCAGCATTTT | CASRQTGVNQPQHF
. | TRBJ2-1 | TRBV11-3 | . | TGTGCCAGCAGCTTAGATTCTAGAAACAATGAGCAGTTCTTC | CASSLDSRNNEQFF
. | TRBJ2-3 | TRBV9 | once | TGTGCCAGCAGGCGGGGTGCGGCCCCTGCTACGCAGTATTTT | CASRRGAAPATQYF
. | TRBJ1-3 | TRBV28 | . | TGTGCCAGCAGTTCCCGAGCCCTCTACGGAAACACCATATATTTT | CASSSRALYGNTIYF
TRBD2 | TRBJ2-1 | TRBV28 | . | TGTGCCAGCACTATACCGGGACTAGCGGCGAACAATGAGCAGTTCTTC | CASTIPGLAANNEQFF
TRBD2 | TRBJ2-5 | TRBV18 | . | TGTGCCAGCTCACCAGGACTAGCGGCAGAAGGGGAGACCCAGTACTTC | CASSPGLAAEGETQYF
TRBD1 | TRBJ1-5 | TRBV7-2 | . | TGTGCCAGCAGCCAAGGACAGGGGAAGGGTCAGCCCCAGCATTTT | CASSQGQGKGQPQHF
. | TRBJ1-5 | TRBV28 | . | TGTGCCAGCAGTTTATCGGGAGGGGGGGGCAATCAGCCCCAGCATTTT | CASSLSGGGGNQPQHF
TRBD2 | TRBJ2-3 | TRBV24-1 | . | TGTGCCACCCCCCGCGGTAGCGGGAGATTAGATACGCAGTATTTT | CATPRGSGRLDTQYF
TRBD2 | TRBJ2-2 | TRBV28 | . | TGTGCCAGCAGTTTACTTTTGCGGGAGGTTACCGGGGAGCTGTTTTTT | CASSLLLREVTGELFF
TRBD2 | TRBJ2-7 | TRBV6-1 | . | TGTGCCAGCAGTGAAGCATCTAGCGGGAGCTCCGAGCAGTACTTC | CASSEASSGSSEQYF
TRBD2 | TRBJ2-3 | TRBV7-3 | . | TGTGCCAGCAGCCAAGGGAGCGGGAGAGGTGCAGATACGCAGTATTTT | CASSQGSGRGADTQYF
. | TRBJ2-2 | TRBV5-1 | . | TGCGCCAGCAGCTTCGAGGGAGTGAACACCGGGGAGCTGTTTTTT | CASSFEGVNTGELFF
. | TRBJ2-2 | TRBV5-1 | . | TGCGCCAGCAGCCCGCGGGCCGGAGCCGAAACCGGGGAGCTGTTTTTT | CASSPRAGAETGELFF
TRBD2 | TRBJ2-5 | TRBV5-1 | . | TGCGCCAGCAGCTTGGCCGCAGCGGGAGAGGTGGCAGAGACCCAGTACTTC | CASSLAAAGEVAETQYF